This T cell receptor beta chain was sequenced during a study of blood T cell repertoires in COVID-19. Background on the study: Donors in the United States, Italy and Spain gave samples during acute or convalescent COVID-19. From T cells, B-cell-depleted T cells, or PBMCs came the material, which was cDNA or gDNA.

In the authors' methods: Nucleated cell number was recorded as an estimate derived from reference gene primer amplification. Some clones are missing from TCRdb's copy, which holds only in-frame ones; the method was immunoSEQ multiplex PCR. Clone size and the V and J calls come from that table; the DNA yielded D and trimming. The table includes 120,000 or so clones, 80% to 90% detected once. V lost 0 bases and J lost 5; bases outside the gene matches: 8. The CDR3 is 16 amino acids. Germline values: CDR1 KGHSH, CDR2 LQKENI. Sequencing was done on a sample of peripheral blood. This receptor was obtained from a woman aged 45-65 years with acute or convalescent COVID-19. The chain uses TRBV18 and TRBJ1-2; 8 positions match TRBD1. In DNA form, the CDR3 reads TGTGCCAGCTCACCACCTGGACAGGGTGGGGGGTATGGCTACACCTTC. Its translation is CASSPPGQGGGYGYTF.